These 29 T cell receptor beta chains came from one sample sequenced in a study of shared clonotypes between healthy human individuals. The naive CD8 population came from CD45RO-negative cells selected for CCR7, without terminally differentiated effector memory CD45RA+ cells. Assay: immunoSEQ multiplex PCR; the TCRdb copy retains only in-frame clones and omits some. The sample comprises roughly 770,000 clones, 96% of which are singletons, and around 0.25% rests with the top ten. Material: naive CD8+ T cells sorted from blood. The receptors come from a young man in good health.

The CDR3 DNA sequence: TGTGCCAGCAGCCCCAGAGAGGGGGGCATAGGAGAGCAGTTCTTC. Amino acid sequence: CASSPREGGIGEQFF. The V gene is TRBV11-3, the J gene TRBJ2-1; possibly TRBD1 or TRBD2 for D (6 bases each). The CDR3 is 15 amino acids. V gave up 5 bases and J gave up 10 bases, with 21 bases separating them. CDR1 and CDR2 from the germline V gene are SGHNT and YENEEA.

The chain links TRBV5-4 to TRBJ2-2; D call uncertain. This CDR3 spans 14 amino acids. The germline V gene encodes CDR1 SGHNT and CDR2 YYREEE (reference sequence). V was pared by 5 bases and J by 1 base, with 9 bases between. CDR3 bases: TGTGCCAGCAGGCCCCTGGGGAACACCGGGGAGCTGTTTTTT. Amino acids: CASRPLGNTGELFF.

The chain couples TRBV4-2 to TRBJ1-2; a possible D gene is TRBD1 (5 bases). Between the trimmed V and J ends, which lost 2 bases and 1 base, there was a span of 14 bases. There are 16 residues in the CDR3. Per the germline V gene, CDR1 is LGHNA and CDR2 is YNFKEQ. DNA of the CDR3: TGTGCCAGCAGCCAATTAAAAACAGGAGTTAACTATGGCTACACCTTC. Protein product: CASSQLKTGVNYGYTF.

DNA of the CDR3: TGTGCCAGCAGTCATCTCTCGACCCTGGGGCCTACCTACAATGAGCAGTTCTTC. Translating it yields CASSHLSTLGPTYNEQFF. The gene calls are TRBV27 and TRBJ2-1, with a weak D call TRBD1 (5 bases). CDR1 is MNHEY and CDR2 is SMNVEV in the germline V gene (reference sequence). The CDR3 runs to 18 residues. V was clipped by 5 bases and J by 2 bases, with 22 bases between them.

The J gene is TRBJ1-1, the V gene TRBV27; 8 bases line up with TRBD1. Germline CDR1 and CDR2: MNHEY and SMNVEV (reference sequence). V lost 8 bases and J lost 1; bases outside the gene matches: 6. The CDR3 is made up of 14 amino acids. In nucleotides, the CDR3 is TGTGCCAGCGGGACAGGAGTCGGGAACACTGAAGCTTTCTTT. Its protein product is CASGTGVGNTEAFF.

CDR3 sequence (DNA): TGTGCCAGCAGTGAAATTCTGGGAGGGGGCTCGGATCAGCCCCAGCATTTT. Protein: CASSEILGGGSDQPQHF. The chain carries TRBV2 and TRBJ1-5; 7 nucleotides match TRBD1. This CDR3 comprises 17 residues. The V and J ends lost 2 bases and 5 bases, in that order; junction bases with no gene match: 12. Per the germline V gene, CDR1 is SNHLY and CDR2 is FYNNEI. The full variable domain, completed using reference TRBV2 and TRBJ1-5, is EPEVTQTPSHQVTQMGQEVILRCVPISNHLYFYWYRQILGQKVEFLVSFYNNEISEKSEIFDDQFSVERPDGSNFTLKIRSTKLEDSAMYFCASSEILGGGSDQPQHFGDGTRLSIL.

This clone was seen only once. The gene calls are TRBV28 and TRBJ1-4; 11 nucleotides align to TRBD1. V gave up 4 bases and J gave up 5 bases; unmatched junction bases: 6. The CDR3 extends over 16 amino acids. Germline V lookup: CDR1 MDHEN, CDR2 SYDVKM. This CDR3 reads CASSSLGQGDNEKLFF. The CDR3 nucleotides are TGTGCCAGCAGTTCCCTGGGACAGGGGGACAATGAAAAACTGTTTTTT.

The genes are TRBV6-6 and TRBJ2-3; D is uncertain. With 0 bases removed from V and 0 bases from J, the gap between germline ends came to 10 bases. The length of the CDR3 is 16 residues. The germline V gene has CDR1 MNHNY and CDR2 SVGAGI (reference sequence). The CDR3 region has the DNA TGTGCCAGCAGTTACTCCCCCGGCAGTAGCACAGATACGCAGTATTTT. Encoded protein: CASSYSPGSSTDTQYF.

The genes are TRBV7-2 and TRBJ2-1; maybe TRBD2 (6 bases). The CDR3 length is 12 residues. Deletions cut 5 bases from V and 7 bases from J, with 9 bases between. The germline V gene encodes CDR1 SGHTA and CDR2 FQGNSA. This CDR3 is CASSVLANEQFF. CDR3 DNA: TGTGCCAGCAGCGTGCTAGCGAATGAGCAGTTCTTC.

The genes are TRBV7-9 and TRBJ1-1; D is perhaps TRBD1 (5 bases). The CDR3 is made up of 14 amino acids. The V gene's germline CDR1 is SEHNR and CDR2 FQNEAQ (reference sequence). V was pared by 6 bases and J by 6 bases, with 17 bases between. Here the CDR3 DNA reads TGTGCCAGCAGTCCTCGGGGCGGCCCGCCTGAAGCTTTCTTT. Amino acid sequence: CASSPRGGPPEAFF.

The J gene is TRBJ1-5, the V gene TRBV19, with D hard to call. This CDR3 spans 15 amino acids. The V gene's germline CDR1 is LNHDA and CDR2 SQIVND (reference sequence). Trimming shortened V by 3 bases and J by 0 bases, and 9 bases separated the two germline ends. The CDR3 nucleotides are TGTGCCAGTAGTATCGACCCGATTAGCAATCAGCCCCAGCATTTT. Protein sequence: CASSIDPISNQPQHF.

V usage is TRBV6-5 and J usage is TRBJ2-5, with D perhaps TRBD1 (6 bases). Trimming removed 6 bases at V and 4 bases at J, with 6 bases between. The length of the CDR3 is 11 residues. Germline V lookup: CDR1 MNHEY, CDR2 SVGAGI. Here the CDR3 reads CASSRGETQYF. The CDR3 DNA reads TGTGCCAGCAGCAGGGGAGAGACCCAGTACTTC.

The rearrangement uses TRBV2 and TRBJ1-5, with unresolved D. The CDR3 totals 15 residues. Germline V lookup: CDR1 SNHLY, CDR2 FYNNEI. The V end was cut by 2 bases, the J end by 2 bases, with 10 bases between. The CDR3 nucleotides read TGTGCCAGCAGTGAATGGATAGCAGGCAATCAGCCCCAGCATTTT. Encoded protein: CASSEWIAGNQPQHF.

V and J are TRBV7-8 and TRBJ2-1; TRBD2 matches 8 bases. CDR3 length equals 16 residues. V shed 1 base, J shed 5 bases, and the junction held 7 bases outside the gene matches. Germline V CDR1 and CDR2: SGHVS, FQNEAQ. The CDR3 loop is CASSLDGLAGNNEQFF. CDR3 DNA: TGTGCCAGCAGCTTAGACGGCCTAGCGGGCAACAATGAGCAGTTCTTC. Together with reference TRBV7-8 and TRBJ2-1, the CDR3 gives the full variable domain: GAGVSQSPRYKVAKRGQDVALRCDPISGHVSLFWYQQALGQGPEFLTYFQNEAQLDKSGLPSDRFFAERPEGSVSTLKIQRTQQEDSAVYLCASSLDGLAGNNEQFFGPGTRLTVL.

This clone is a singleton in its sample. The chain couples TRBV28 to TRBJ2-7, with 9 bases lining up with TRBD2. The CDR3 consists of 14 residues. The germline V gene encodes CDR1 MDHEN and CDR2 SYDVKM. V shed 5 bases, J shed 4 bases, and the junction held 6 bases outside the gene matches. CDR3 in amino acids: CASSTIAGEYEQYF. DNA for the CDR3: TGTGCCAGCAGTACTATAGCGGGAGAATACGAGCAGTACTTC. The full variable domain, with the rest looked up from reference TRBV28 and TRBJ2-7, is DVKVTQSSRYLVKRTGEKVFLECVQDMDHENMFWYRQDPGLGLRLIYFSYDVKMKEKGDIPEGYSVSREKKERFSLILESASTNQTSMYLCASSTIAGEYEQYFGPGTRLTVT.

This clone showed up just a few times. The chain uses TRBV11-2 and TRBJ2-7; D unclear. Deletions cut 1 base from V and 3 bases from J, with 7 bases between. Germline V gene data show CDR1 as SGHAT and CDR2 as FQNNGV. The CDR3 contains 13 residues. DNA for the CDR3: TGTGCCAGCAGCTTAGCGAACAGCTACGAGCAGTACTTC. Its protein product is CASSLANSYEQYF.

A remark on this clone: Other DNA sequences in the same sample also yield this CDR3. The J gene is TRBJ2-1, the V gene TRBV7-9; 8 positions match TRBD2. The V and J ends lost 1 base and 6 bases, in that order; junction bases with no gene match: 5. Germline-derived CDR1 and CDR2 are SEHNR and FQNEAQ (reference sequence). This CDR3 comprises 15 residues. CDR3 coding DNA: TGTGCCAGCAGCTTAGGTGGGCTAGCGGGCAATGAGCAGTTCTTC. Translating it yields CASSLGGLAGNEQFF.

This chain joins TRBV6-1 and TRBJ2-2; no clear D gene. Between the trimmed V and J ends, which lost 4 bases and 1 base, there was a span of 10 bases. Germline lookup yields CDR1 MNHNS and CDR2 SASEGT. The CDR3 has 15 residues. CDR3 in DNA: TGTGCCAGCAGTGGATATATGGAGAACACCGGGGAGCTGTTTTTT. It is translated as CASSGYMENTGELFF.

This chain uses TRBV11-3 with TRBJ2-2, with D unresolved. Trimming took 5 bases from V and 7 from J, leaving 11 bases between them. This CDR3 is built from 13 residues. Germline V gene sequence: CDR1 SGHNT, CDR2 YENEEA. CDR3 loop: CASSPRQLGELFF. In nucleotides, the CDR3 is TGTGCCAGCAGCCCTAGGCAGCTCGGGGAGCTGTTTTTT.

The V gene is TRBV7-8, the J gene TRBJ2-5; 9 bases are a match to TRBD1. The CDR3 sequence is 15 residues long. J lost 1 base, V lost 6 bases, and 6 bases had no gene match. In germline, CDR1 is SGHVS, CDR2 FQNEAQ. DNA for the CDR3: TGTGCCAGCAGACCGGGACAGGGATTCCAAGAGACCCAGTACTTC. Its protein is CASRPGQGFQETQYF.

The rearrangement links TRBV4-2 to TRBJ2-1; 8 positions match TRBD2. CDR3 size: 13 residues. V was pared by 8 bases and J by 6 bases, with 6 bases of the junction left unmatched. Per germline, CDR1 LGHNA and CDR2 YNFKEQ. DNA of the CDR3: TGTGCCAGCTCTCCGGGAGGGCCCAATGAGCAGTTCTTC. It codes for CASSPGGPNEQFF.

The chain carries TRBV7-9 and TRBJ2-7; D is possibly TRBD2 (6 bases). Germline V lookup: CDR1 SEHNR, CDR2 FQNEAQ (reference sequence). With 3 bases removed from V and 6 bases from J, the gap between germline ends came to 12 bases. The CDR3 contains 13 residues. The CDR3 spells CASSLEGQIEQYF. In DNA form, the CDR3 reads TGTGCCAGCAGCTTGGAGGGCCAAATCGAGCAGTACTTC.

This clone was detected once. The chain carries TRBV30 and TRBJ2-1, with TRBD2 identical over 13 bases. Trimming cost V 3 bases and J 5 bases; bases outside gene matches: 7. This CDR3 contains 16 residues. Germline values: CDR1 GTSNPN, CDR2 SVGIG (reference sequence). The CDR3 sequence is CAWSGGTSGIDNEQFF. The CDR3 coding sequence is TGTGCCTGGAGCGGAGGGACTAGCGGGATTGACAATGAGCAGTTCTTC.

The rearrangement joins TRBV7-9 to TRBJ2-7; D is uncertain. The V and J ends lost 5 bases and 0 bases respectively, with 20 bases between them. This CDR3 contains 17 residues. Germline V gene sequence: CDR1 SEHNR, CDR2 FQNEAQ (reference sequence). CDR3: CASSAEERKISSYEQYF. CDR3 bases: TGTGCCAGCAGCGCCGAAGAGCGTAAAATCAGCTCCTACGAGCAGTACTTC.

CDR3 sequence reads: CASSFGTGRHTQYF. In DNA, the CDR3 is TGTGCCAGCAGTTTTGGGACAGGTCGACATACGCAGTATTTT. The chain carries TRBV27 and TRBJ2-3; 8 bases fit TRBD1. This CDR3 has 14 residues. V lost 3 bases to trimming and J lost 7 bases; unmatched junction nucleotides: 6. Germline lookup yields CDR1 MNHEY and CDR2 SMNVEV (reference sequence).

The chain employs TRBV27 and TRBJ2-5; the match to TRBD2 covers 15 bases. Germline assignment: CDR1 MNHEY and CDR2 SMNVEV (reference sequence). Trimming at V came to 5 bases and at J to 1 base, leaving 8 bases not matched to a gene. There are 18 residues in the CDR3. The DNA of the CDR3 is TGTGCCAGCAGTCTTACCGGACTAGCGGGAGGGGGCCAAGAGACCCAGTACTTC. Translation: CASSLTGLAGGGQETQYF.

The chain combines TRBV28 with TRBJ1-1; D is undetermined. The ends were cut back, 3 bases at V and 6 bases at J, with 14 bases in the middle. There are 14 residues in the CDR3. Per germline, CDR1 MDHEN and CDR2 SYDVKM. The CDR3 DNA is TGTGCCAGCAGTTTCGGACGGTTTGGCGCTGAAGCTTTCTTT. This encodes CASSFGRFGAEAFF. The complete variable domain, with remaining parts taken from reference TRBV28 and TRBJ1-1, reads DVKVTQSSRYLVKRTGEKVFLECVQDMDHENMFWYRQDPGLGLRLIYFSYDVKMKEKGDIPEGYSVSREKKERFSLILESASTNQTSMYLCASSFGRFGAEAFFGQGTRLTVV.

The J gene is TRBJ2-7, the V gene TRBV6-1, with TRBD1 as a possible D gene (5 bases). In germline, CDR1 is MNHNS, CDR2 SASEGT. The CDR3 has 13 amino acids. With 4 bases removed from V and 3 bases from J, the gap between germline ends came to 10 bases. CDR3 region: CASSAHQGYEQYF. CDR3 nucleotides: TGTGCCAGCAGTGCCCATCAGGGCTACGAGCAGTACTTC.

The V call is TRBV2, the J call TRBJ2-5; 7 positions match TRBD2. This CDR3 has 16 residues. Per germline, CDR1 SNHLY and CDR2 FYNNEI. Germline trimming cut 6 bases from V and 1 base from J; bases unmatched to any gene: 11. The CDR3 nucleotides are TGTGCCAGCAGGGGTCTAGCGGAGGGGATCCAAGAGACCCAGTACTTC. This sequence encodes CASRGLAEGIQETQYF. Supplemented by reference TRBV2 and TRBJ2-5, the full variable domain reads EPEVTQTPSHQVTQMGQEVILRCVPISNHLYFYWYRQILGQKVEFLVSFYNNEISEKSEIFDDQFSVERPDGSNFTLKIRSTKLEDSAMYFCASRGLAEGIQETQYFGPGTRLLVL.